These 13 T cell receptor beta chains originate from one sample sequenced in a study of radiotherapy plus CTLA-4 blockade in lung cancer. The repertoire was sequenced with immunoSEQ multiplex PCR; TCRdb's copy has only in-frame clones and lacks some. This sample yields more than 25,000 clones, of which 70% to 80% are seen a single time; 7% to 8% belongs to the top ten. The material was peripheral blood, obtained from a patient treated with radiotherapy plus ipilimumab. Receptor source: a human donor with non-small cell lung cancer who had stable disease on radiotherapy plus ipilimumab.

The V and J genes are TRBV7-9 and TRBJ2-4; 8 bases line up with TRBD2. V shed 4 bases and J 5 bases; nucleotides not matched to a gene: 13. This CDR3 spans 17 amino acids. Germline-derived CDR1 and CDR2 are SEHNR and FQNEAQ (reference sequence). The CDR3 DNA sequence: TGTGCCAGCAGCTCACCCTCTCGGGGGGGGGTTCAAAACATTCAGTACTTC. It is translated as CASSSPSRGGVQNIQYF.

This clone was counted between two and nine times. The CDR3 protein is CASSYETGGAGNGYTF. The CDR3 DNA is TGTGCCAGCAGTTACGAGACAGGGGGCGCGGGGAATGGCTACACCTTC. The genes are TRBV6-5 and TRBJ1-2; 10 bases align to TRBD1. The CDR3 consists of 16 residues. J lost 6 bases, V lost 2 bases, and 9 bases had no gene match. Germline CDR1 MNHEY, CDR2 SVGAGI.

The chain links TRBV2 to TRBJ2-2; D is perhaps TRBD1 or TRBD2 (5 bases each). The germline V gene encodes CDR1 SNHLY and CDR2 FYNNEI. This CDR3 is built from 15 residues. Trimming removed 4 bases at V and 6 bases at J, with 15 bases between. The CDR3 nucleotides read TGTGCCAGCAGTGCAGGGAGTGTAAGTCCCGGGGAGCTGTTTTTT. This sequence encodes CASSAGSVSPGELFF.

As DNA, the CDR3 is TGCGCCAGCAGCCAAGTTCCTGGAAACACCATATATTTT. Encoded protein: CASSQVPGNTIYF. This chain links TRBV5-1 with TRBJ1-3; D remains ambiguous. From germline, CDR1 is SGHRS and CDR2 YFSETQ. This CDR3 is built from 13 residues. V lost 4 bases and J 2 bases, leaving 7 bases between the germline ends.

The chain combines TRBV5-5 with TRBJ2-6; no clear D. With 2 bases removed from V and 0 bases from J, the gap between germline ends came to 6 bases. Germline V gives CDR1 SGHKS, CDR2 YYEKEE (reference sequence). This CDR3 is 15 amino acids long. The CDR3 DNA reads as TGTGCCAGCAGCTTCACACCCTCTGGGGCCAACGTCCTGACTTTC. This encodes CASSFTPSGANVLTF. Looking up the rest from reference TRBV5-5 and TRBJ2-6 gives the full variable domain: DAGVTQSPTHLIKTRGQQVTLRCSPISGHKSVSWYQQVLGQGPQFIFQYYEKEERGRGNFPDRFSARQFPNYSSELNVNALLLGDSALYLCASSFTPSGANVLTFGAGSRLTVL.

The V call is TRBV18, the J call TRBJ2-7; D gene uncertain. The CDR3 runs to 13 residues. V was trimmed by 1 base and J by 3 bases, leaving 7 bases between them. Germline assignment: CDR1 KGHSH and CDR2 LQKENI. CDR3 region: CASSPQRDYEQYV. The CDR3 DNA is TGTGCCAGCTCACCACAGCGAGACTACGAGCAGTACGTC.

The rearrangement links TRBV7-2 to TRBJ2-7; D is uncertain. CDR1 and CDR2 from the germline V gene are SGHTA and FQGNSA. V was cut by 3 bases and J by 0 bases, with 0 bases left in between. The CDR3 sequence is 11 residues long. The CDR3 is CASSFSYEQYF. The CDR3 coding sequence is TGTGCCAGCAGCTTCTCCTACGAGCAGTACTTC.

The rearrangement uses TRBV28 and TRBJ2-5, with D hard to call. Trimming took 4 bases from V and 0 from J, leaving 6 bases between them. Germline V gene lookup returns CDR1 MDHEN and CDR2 SYDVKM. CDR3 length equals 13 residues. The CDR3 coding sequence is TGTGCCAGCAGTTACCAGTACCAAGAGACCCAGTACTTC. Protein sequence: CASSYQYQETQYF.

CDR3 sequence: CASSQVQGFEQYV. Here the CDR3 DNA reads TGCGCCAGCAGCCAAGTCCAGGGTTTCGAGCAGTACGTC. The chain carries TRBV4-1 and TRBJ2-7; tentatively, D is TRBD1 (5 bases). Germline CDR1 and CDR2: MGHRA and YSYEKL. The ends were cut back, 1 base at V and 6 bases at J, with 10 bases in the middle. The CDR3 covers 13 residues.

This clone has more than one count but fewer than ten. The chain recombines TRBV2 with TRBJ2-3; TRBD1 agrees at 7 bases. V dropped 8 bases and J dropped 7; count of bases not matched to a gene: 6. Germline-derived CDR1 and CDR2 are SNHLY and FYNNEI. The CDR3 has 12 residues. CDR3 coding DNA: TGTGCCAGCCAGACAGGGCCTAATACGCAGTATTTT. Protein sequence: CASQTGPNTQYF. The full variable domain, with the rest looked up from reference TRBV2 and TRBJ2-3, is EPEVTQTPSHQVTQMGQEVILRCVPISNHLYFYWYRQILGQKVEFLVSFYNNEISEKSEIFDDQFSVERPDGSNFTLKIRSTKLEDSAMYFCASQTGPNTQYFGPGTRLTVL.

This clone has a single count. The DNA for the CDR3 is TGTGCCAGCAGTTTAATGTGGGGGGCAAACAATGAGCAGTTCTTC. Translating it yields CASSLMWGANNEQFF. The genes are TRBV28 and TRBJ2-1, with D possibly called TRBD1 or TRBD2 (6 bases each). This CDR3 comprises 15 residues. The germline CDR1 and CDR2 sequences are MDHEN and SYDVKM. The V end lost 2 bases, the J end lost 5 bases, and 13 bases lay between the germline ends.

This chain links TRBV5-5 with TRBJ1-6; D might be TRBD1 (6 bases). Germline V gene data show CDR1 as SGHKS and CDR2 as YYEKEE (reference sequence). V was clipped by 0 bases and J by 6 bases, with 10 bases between them. This CDR3 comprises 15 residues. The chain's CDR3 is CASSLETGPNSPLHF. CDR3 nucleotides: TGTGCCAGCAGCTTGGAGACAGGTCCTAATTCACCCCTCCACTTT.

The chain is built from TRBV18 and TRBJ1-2; no definite D call. Germline loops: CDR1 KGHSH, CDR2 LQKENI. Between the trimmed V and J ends, which lost 6 bases and 4 bases, there was a span of 18 bases. This CDR3 region has 15 residues. The CDR3 bases are TGTGCCAGCTCCCCCAGTTTGGACGGTTCCTATGGCTACACCTTC. Protein sequence: CASSPSLDGSYGYTF.